This T cell receptor beta chain was recorded in a study of PD-1 blockade in mismatch repair-deficient tumors. Turning to the study itself: Patients had over 10 mismatch repair-deficient cancer types, all previously treated and progressing.

CDR3 length: 17 residues. V lost 7 bases to trimming and J lost 7 bases, with 28 bases between them. Germline CDR1 SGHTA, CDR2 FQGNSA. Using immunoSEQ multiplex PCR, the repertoire was profiled, and TCRdb retains in-frame clones only, with some absent. Among 130,000 or so clones, about 88% were seen once, and the ten largest hold roughly 14%. V is TRBV7-2 and J is TRBJ1-1, with D possibly matching TRBD1 (6 bases). Here the sequenced sample was peripheral blood, taken 44 weeks after starting pembrolizumab. This clonotype was sampled from an adult with mismatch repair-deficient cancer. DNA for the CDR3: TGTGCCAGCAAAGAGACCCCCGGGCTGGGGGGCTTGATTGAAGCTTTCTTT. This gives the protein CASKETPGLGGLIEAFF. The complete variable domain, with remaining parts taken from reference TRBV7-2 and TRBJ1-1, reads GAGVSQSPSNKVTEKGKDVELRCDPISGHTALYWYRQSLGQGLEFLIYFQGNSAPDKSGLPSDRFSAERTGGSVSTLTIQRTQQEDSAVYLCASKETPGLGGLIEAFFGQGTRLTVV.